This TCR beta chain stems from a study of beta chain features in type 1 diabetes. Comment on this clone: Its antigen remains unidentified.

Isolated RNA was reverse transcribed in full, so expressed TCRB transcripts were sequenced. Measured with immunoSEQ multiplex PCR; TCRdb has only the in-frame clones, and not every one. The repertoire consists of 150,000 to 200,000 clones, with roughly 9% occurring once and the leading ten covering 0.65% to 0.9%. Findings and caveats of the study: Patients' naive, central memory and regulatory TCRB repertoires appeared more alike than those of healthy donors. Reduced insertions and increased deletions marked VDJ junctions in type 1 diabetes patients. The study found moderately but significantly shorter TCRB CDR3s in all four CD4+ subsets of Type 1 diabetes patients.

Sequencing was carried out using central memory CD4+ T cells from blood. The TCR comes from a woman younger than 45 with type 1 diabetes.

The CDR3: CASSSSSYGYTF. Here the CDR3 DNA reads TGTGCCAGCAGCTCATCGAGCTATGGCTACACCTTC. The rearrangement joins TRBV11-2 to TRBJ1-2, with D unresolved. The V gene lost 4 bases and the J gene lost 4 bases, with 7 bases spanning the gap. Germline-derived CDR1 and CDR2 are SGHAT and FQNNGV. The CDR3 is 12 amino acids.